This T cell receptor (beta chain) was profiled in a study of T cell responses to AZD1222 COVID-19 vaccine. In regard to this clone: Its cognate antigen is unknown.

Sequenced by immunoSEQ multiplex PCR; TCRdb stores in-frame clones only, minus some. Among approximately 150,000 clones listed, around 89% were seen once. Study-wide points: Targeting of unmutated variant regions was reportedly seen in nearly half of spike-specific TCRs. Vaccine-related CD4 TCRs covered spike, predominating at 160-218 and 743-854.

Germline assignment: CDR1 KGHSH and CDR2 LQKENI. Trimming left V 2 bases short and J 0 bases short, with 13 bases between. This CDR3 comprises 16 residues. Sequenced material: peripheral blood, taken 28 days after the second AZD1222 dose. This clonotype originated in an adult who received the AZD1222 COVID-19 vaccine. This chain joins TRBV18 and TRBJ1-2, with a possible D match to TRBD1 (6 bases). The CDR3 spells CASSPGTQNSNYGYTF. The CDR3 DNA sequence: TGTGCCAGCTCACCAGGGACACAGAACTCTAACTATGGCTACACCTTC.